These 20 T cell receptor beta chains were sequenced from one sample in a study of cytomegalovirus exposure and HLA in healthy donors. Amplification used 60 Vbeta primers and 13 Jbeta primers. Measured with immunoSEQ multiplex PCR; TCRdb has only the in-frame clones, and not every one. The table includes 90,000 to 100,000 clones, roughly three quarters detected once. The sequenced material came from PBMCs. The source is a woman aged 60-70 years in good health and CMV-seropositive.

The chain joins TRBV11-2 to TRBJ2-2; the match to TRBD1 covers 8 bases. The germline V gene has CDR1 SGHAT and CDR2 FQNNGV. The CDR3 is 16 amino acids. Unmatched junction bases numbered 6, after V lost 4 bases and J lost 2 bases. The DNA of the CDR3 is TGTGCCAGCAGCTATTCAGGGGGCGCTAACACCGGGGAGCTGTTTTTT. It encodes CASSYSGGANTGELFF.

V usage is TRBV6-5 and J usage is TRBJ1-2; 7 nucleotides line up with TRBD1. Trimming removed 6 bases from V and 4 bases from J; junction bases left unmatched: 5. Germline V gene sequence: CDR1 MNHEY, CDR2 SVGAGI. This CDR3 spans 13 amino acids. The CDR3 loop reads CASRDAGGYGYTF. CDR3 nucleotide sequence: TGTGCCAGCAGGGATGCAGGGGGCTATGGCTACACCTTC.

This sequence joins TRBV4-1 and TRBJ2-3; D gene ambiguous. There are 14 residues in the CDR3. The germline gives CDR1 MGHRA, CDR2 YSYEKL. The V end lost 2 bases, the J end lost 0 bases, and 6 bases lay between the germline ends. Written as DNA, the CDR3 is TGCGCCAGCAGCCAACCAATTAGCACAGATACGCAGTATTTT. Protein: CASSQPISTDTQYF.

A single count supports this clone. The genes are TRBV10-3 and TRBJ2-5; 7 bases align to TRBD2. V gave up 0 bases and J gave up 5 bases; unmatched junction bases: 9. The germline gives CDR1 ENHRY, CDR2 SYGVKD. The CDR3 has 16 amino acids. As DNA, the CDR3 is TGTGCCATCAGTGAGTCGAAGGCGGGAGTCTTGGAGACCCAGTACTTC. As protein: CAISESKAGVLETQYF.

The rearrangement links TRBV5-4 to TRBJ1-2; TRBD1 aligns across 8 bases. Unmatched junction bases numbered 7, after V lost 4 bases and J lost 5 bases. Germline loops: CDR1 SGHNT, CDR2 YYREEE (reference sequence). The CDR3 sequence is 14 residues long. The CDR3 bases are TGTGCCAGCAGCCCGGACAGGGATTCATATGGCTACACCTTC. It encodes CASSPDRDSYGYTF.

This clone was seen only a few times. The CDR3 sequence: CASSLSGLAGRYEQYF. CDR3 bases: TGTGCCAGCAGCTTGTCTGGGCTAGCGGGACGGTACGAGCAGTACTTC. This chain links TRBV5-6 with TRBJ2-7, with 9 bases that match TRBD2. Germline values: CDR1 SGHDT, CDR2 YYEEEE. Trimming at V came to 1 base and at J to 4 bases, leaving 9 bases not matched to a gene. The CDR3 runs 16 residues.

The chain uses TRBV5-4 and TRBJ1-2, with D perhaps matching TRBD1 (6 bases). Germline lookup yields CDR1 SGHNT and CDR2 YYREEE (reference sequence). This CDR3 contains 16 residues. Trimming cost V 1 base and J 1 base, with 14 bases left between them. The CDR3 DNA reads TGTGCCAGCAGCTTGCAAAGGACAGAGCGTAACTATGGCTACACCTTC. Its protein is CASSLQRTERNYGYTF.

The chain has TRBV5-1 and TRBJ2-5; 7 bases line up with TRBD1. The closer fit of TRBJ2-7 to the DNA end suggests the J call may be wrong. Germline V lookup: CDR1 SGHRS, CDR2 YFSETQ. The CDR3 totals 14 residues. The CDR3 DNA reads TGCGCCAGCAGCCCACAGCCGGGACAGTACGAGCAGTACTTC. Translation: CASSPQPGQYEQYF.

This chain connects TRBV7-9 to TRBJ1-1; D call uncertain. Germline-derived CDR1 and CDR2 are SEHNR and FQNEAQ (reference sequence). The CDR3 length is 14 residues. Trimming took 5 bases from V and 4 from J, leaving 14 bases between them. Written as DNA, the CDR3 is TGTGCCAGCAGCCCCCGAGGTCGAAGCACTGAAGCTTTCTTT. This translates into CASSPRGRSTEAFF.

The chain couples TRBV29-1 to TRBJ2-1; 11 bases match TRBD2. The CDR3 spans 13 residues. Trimming took 5 bases from V and 7 from J; bases not matched to a gene: 4. CDR1 and CDR2 from the germline V gene are SQVTM and ANQGSEA. The CDR3 here is CSVLPSGRNEQFF. CDR3 nucleotides: TGCAGCGTTCTTCCTAGCGGGAGGAATGAGCAGTTCTTC.

The CDR3 sequence: CASSYRDTRYEQYF. CDR3 nucleotides: TGTGCCAGCAGTTACAGAGATACGCGATACGAGCAGTACTTC. This chain uses TRBV6-6 with TRBJ2-7, with no clear D. Per germline, CDR1 MNHNY and CDR2 SVGAGI (reference sequence). Trimming removed 2 bases from V and 4 bases from J, with 12 bases in between. This CDR3 has 14 residues.

The chain links TRBV19 to TRBJ1-5, with a tentative D call TRBD1 (5 bases). The germline V gene has CDR1 LNHDA and CDR2 SQIVND (reference sequence). Deletions cut 3 bases from V and 5 bases from J, with 14 bases between. CDR3 length equals 15 residues. The CDR3: CASSMSQGLHQPQHF. The CDR3 DNA reads TGTGCCAGTAGTATGTCTCAGGGTCTTCATCAGCCCCAGCATTTT.

The rearrangement joins TRBV7-2 to TRBJ1-2, with 8 nucleotides matching TRBD1. Trimming cost V 5 bases and J 4 bases; bases outside gene matches: 6. The CDR3 extends over 14 amino acids. In germline, CDR1 is SGHTA, CDR2 FQGNSA. CDR3 sequence (DNA): TGTGCCAGCAGCCTAGACAGGGGCTTCTATGGCTACACCTTC. Translating it yields CASSLDRGFYGYTF.

This clone was recorded at least ten times. The V gene is TRBV2, the J gene TRBJ1-5, with D uncertain. V was cut by 1 base and J by 6 bases, with 10 bases left in between. Germline assignment: CDR1 SNHLY and CDR2 FYNNEI. This CDR3 region has 14 residues. The chain's CDR3 is CASSEGDHGQPQHF. The CDR3 DNA is TGTGCCAGCAGTGAAGGAGATCACGGTCAGCCCCAGCATTTT.

The chain joins TRBV9 to TRBJ2-7, with D unresolved. CDR1 and CDR2 from the germline V gene are SGDLS and YYNGEE. V dropped 2 bases and J dropped 3 bases, with 12 bases sitting between them. The CDR3 spans 14 residues. CDR3 DNA sequence: TGTGCCAGCAGCGTCTCAGCTAGTCGCTACGAGCAGTACTTC. Its protein product is CASSVSASRYEQYF.

The genes are TRBV6-5 and TRBJ1-2, with 7 bases fitting TRBD1. Germline trimming cut 5 bases from V and 4 bases from J; bases unmatched to any gene: 10. The CDR3 is 15 residues long. CDR1 and CDR2 from the germline V gene are MNHEY and SVGAGI. The CDR3 region has the DNA TGTGCCAGCAGTAAATACAGGGGAGTAGGCTATGGCTACACCTTC. Its translation is CASSKYRGVGYGYTF.

This clone has a single count. V gene TRBV7-9 combines with J gene TRBJ2-1; the match to TRBD2 covers 10 bases. The CDR3 is 14 residues long. V was clipped by 3 bases and J by 8 bases; unmatched bases: 4. Germline CDR1 and CDR2: SEHNR and FQNEAQ (reference sequence). Written as DNA, the CDR3 is TGTGCCAGCAGCTTGGGACTAGCGCTCGATGAGCAGTTCTTC. It is translated as CASSLGLALDEQFF. Full variable domain (rest looked up from reference TRBV7-9 and TRBJ2-1): DTGVSQNPRHKITKRGQNVTFRCDPISEHNRLYWYRQTLGQGPEFLTYFQNEAQLEKSRLLSDRFSAERPKGSFSTLEIQRTEQGDSAMYLCASSLGLALDEQFFGPGTRLTVL.

This clone has just a few counts. V gene TRBV9 combines with J gene TRBJ2-5, with 9 positions matching TRBD2. This CDR3 region has 16 residues. The V gene end was trimmed by 4 bases and the J gene end by 3 bases; junction bases not matched to a gene: 10. Germline assignment: CDR1 SGDLS and CDR2 YYNGEE. The CDR3 sequence: CASSPGAGGPKETQYF. The CDR3 DNA reads TGTGCCAGCAGCCCAGGGGCGGGAGGGCCGAAAGAGACCCAGTACTTC.

The CDR3 DNA sequence: TGCGCCAGCAGTGATAAGACCAGGAGGAGCACAGATACGCAGTATTTT. Translated, it gives CASSDKTRRSTDTQYF. The rearrangement links TRBV10-2 to TRBJ2-3; D possibly corresponds to TRBD2 (5 bases). The germline CDR1 and CDR2 sequences are WSHSY and SAAADI. The CDR3 sequence is 16 residues long. Deletions cut 3 bases from V and 0 bases from J, with 13 bases between.

The CDR3 DNA reads TGCAGCGCTCTCCCCCCTTCCCAAGAGACCCAGTACTTC. This encodes CSALPPSQETQYF. The rearrangement uses TRBV29-1 and TRBJ2-5; D ambiguous. This CDR3 spans 13 amino acids. V lost 7 bases and J lost 1, with 13 bases in between. Looked up from germline, CDR1 is SQVTM and CDR2 is ANQGSEA.